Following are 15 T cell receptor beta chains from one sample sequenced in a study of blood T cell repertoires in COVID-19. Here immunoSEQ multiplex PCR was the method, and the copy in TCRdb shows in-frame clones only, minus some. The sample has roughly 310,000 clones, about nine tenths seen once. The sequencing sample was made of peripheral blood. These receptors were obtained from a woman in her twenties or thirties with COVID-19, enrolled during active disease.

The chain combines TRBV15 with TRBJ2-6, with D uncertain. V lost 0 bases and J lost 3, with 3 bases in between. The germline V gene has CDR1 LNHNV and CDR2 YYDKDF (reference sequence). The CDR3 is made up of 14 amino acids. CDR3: CATSREYGANVLTF. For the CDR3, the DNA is TGTGCCACCAGCAGAGAGTATGGGGCCAACGTCCTGACTTTC.

CDR3 sequence reads: CASSVQGGRTEAFF. The CDR3 bases are TGTGCCAGCAGCGTCCAGGGGGGCCGTACTGAAGCTTTCTTT. V and J are TRBV9 and TRBJ1-1; the match to TRBD1 covers 7 bases. The V gene end was trimmed by 2 bases and the J gene end by 5 bases; junction bases not matched to a gene: 6. The CDR3 is 14 amino acids. Per germline, CDR1 SGDLS and CDR2 YYNGEE.

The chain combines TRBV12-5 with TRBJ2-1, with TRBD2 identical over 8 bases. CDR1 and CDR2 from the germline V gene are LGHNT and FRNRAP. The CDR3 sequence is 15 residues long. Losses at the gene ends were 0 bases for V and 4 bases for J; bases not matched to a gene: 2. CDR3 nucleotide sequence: TGTGCTAGTGGTTTGGTTAGCGGGACTTACAATGAGCAGTTCTTC. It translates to CASGLVSGTYNEQFF.

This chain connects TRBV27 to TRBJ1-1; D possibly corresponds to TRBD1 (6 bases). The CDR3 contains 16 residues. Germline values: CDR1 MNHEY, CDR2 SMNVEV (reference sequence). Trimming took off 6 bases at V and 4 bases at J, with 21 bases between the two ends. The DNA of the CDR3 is TGTGCCAGCAGCACAATACAGGGCCCTTGGGGCACTGAAGCTTTCTTT. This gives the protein CASSTIQGPWGTEAFF.

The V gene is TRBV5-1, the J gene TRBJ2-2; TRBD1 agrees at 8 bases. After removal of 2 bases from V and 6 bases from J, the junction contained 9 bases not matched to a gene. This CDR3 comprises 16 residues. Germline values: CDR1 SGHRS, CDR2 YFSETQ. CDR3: CASSFRTGNDAGELFF. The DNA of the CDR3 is TGCGCCAGCAGCTTCCGGACAGGGAACGACGCCGGGGAGCTGTTTTTT.

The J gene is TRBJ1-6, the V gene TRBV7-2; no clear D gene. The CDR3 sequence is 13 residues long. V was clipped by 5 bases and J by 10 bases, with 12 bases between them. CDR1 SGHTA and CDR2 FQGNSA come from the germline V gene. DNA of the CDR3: TGTGCCAGCAGCCCCCGCGGGGAATCACCCCTCCACTTT. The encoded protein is CASSPRGESPLHF. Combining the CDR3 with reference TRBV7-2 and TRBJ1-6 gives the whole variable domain GAGVSQSPSNKVTEKGKDVELRCDPISGHTALYWYRQSLGQGLEFLIYFQGNSAPDKSGLPSDRFSAERTGGSVSTLTIQRTQQEDSAVYLCASSPRGESPLHFGNGTRLTVT.

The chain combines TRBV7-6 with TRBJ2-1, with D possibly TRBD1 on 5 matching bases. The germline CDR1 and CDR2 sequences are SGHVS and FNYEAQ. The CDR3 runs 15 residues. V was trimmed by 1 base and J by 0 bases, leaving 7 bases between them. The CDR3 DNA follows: TGTGCCAGCAGCTTAGACCAGGGCTCCTACAATGAGCAGTTCTTC. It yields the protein CASSLDQGSYNEQFF.

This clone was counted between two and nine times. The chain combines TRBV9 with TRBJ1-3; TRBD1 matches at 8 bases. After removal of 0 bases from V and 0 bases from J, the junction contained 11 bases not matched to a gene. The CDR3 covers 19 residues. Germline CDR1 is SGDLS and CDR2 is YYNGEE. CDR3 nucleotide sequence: TGTGCCAGCAGCGTAGATCTAGGAGACAGGGGTTCCTCTGGAAACACCATATATTTT. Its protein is CASSVDLGDRGSSGNTIYF.

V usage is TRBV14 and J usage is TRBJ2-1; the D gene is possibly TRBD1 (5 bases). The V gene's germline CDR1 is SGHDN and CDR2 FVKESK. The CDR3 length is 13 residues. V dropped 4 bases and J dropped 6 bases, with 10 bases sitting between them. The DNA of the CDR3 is TGTGCCAGCAGCCCTAGACAGTCCAATGAGCAGTTCTTC. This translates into CASSPRQSNEQFF.

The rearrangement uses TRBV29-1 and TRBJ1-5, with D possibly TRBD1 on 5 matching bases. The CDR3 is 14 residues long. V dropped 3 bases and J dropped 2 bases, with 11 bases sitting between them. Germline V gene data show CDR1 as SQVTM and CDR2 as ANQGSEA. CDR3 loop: CSVDIGGGNQPQHF. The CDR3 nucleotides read TGCAGCGTTGATATCGGGGGAGGCAATCAGCCCCAGCATTTT.

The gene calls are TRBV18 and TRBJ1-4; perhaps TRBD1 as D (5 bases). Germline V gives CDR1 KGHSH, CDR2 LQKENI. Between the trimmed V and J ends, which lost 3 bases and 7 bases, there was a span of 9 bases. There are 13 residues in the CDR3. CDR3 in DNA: TGTGCCAGCTCACCGTCAGGGTTTGAAAAACTGTTTTTT. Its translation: CASSPSGFEKLFF.

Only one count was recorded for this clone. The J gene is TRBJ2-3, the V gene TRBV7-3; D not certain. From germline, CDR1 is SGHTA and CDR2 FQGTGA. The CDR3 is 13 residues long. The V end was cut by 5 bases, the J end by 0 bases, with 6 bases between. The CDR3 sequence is CASSIPSTDTQYF. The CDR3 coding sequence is TGTGCCAGCAGCATCCCTAGCACAGATACGCAGTATTTT.

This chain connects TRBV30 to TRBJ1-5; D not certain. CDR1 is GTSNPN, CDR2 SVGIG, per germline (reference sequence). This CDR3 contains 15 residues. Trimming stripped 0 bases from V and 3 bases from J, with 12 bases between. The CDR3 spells CAWSVRDFFNQPQHF. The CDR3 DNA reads TGTGCCTGGAGTGTACGTGACTTTTTCAATCAGCCCCAGCATTTT.

The CDR3 spells CASSGPPGTSGTSYNEQFF. As DNA, the CDR3 is TGTGCCAGCAGTGGCCCCCCCGGGACTAGCGGGACATCCTACAATGAGCAGTTCTTC. The chain links TRBV2 to TRBJ2-1, with 13 bases matching TRBD2. V lost 4 bases and J lost 1; bases outside the gene matches: 10. The CDR3 extends over 19 amino acids. The germline V gene encodes CDR1 SNHLY and CDR2 FYNNEI.

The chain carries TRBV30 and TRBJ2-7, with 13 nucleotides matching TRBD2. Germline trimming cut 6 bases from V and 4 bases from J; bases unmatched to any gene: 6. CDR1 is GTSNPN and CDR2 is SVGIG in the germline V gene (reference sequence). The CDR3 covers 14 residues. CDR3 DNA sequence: TGTGCCTGCCGGGGGACTAGCGGGATTTACGAGCAGTACTTC. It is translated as CACRGTSGIYEQYF.